These 8 T cell receptor beta chains were all obtained from the same sample, sequenced in a study of blood T cell repertoires in COVID-19 (dated by TCRdb to 2020 to 2021). Library preparation used the immunoSEQ multiplex PCR assay. What TCRdb holds here is the immuneACCESS table cut down to in-frame rearrangements. Part of the clones is not present; checked against another copy, under half of the missing clones reflect an unresolved V gene, and the others are unexplained. This sample has approximately 94,000 clones in its table, and about 80% of those were observed once. The ten largest clonotypes hold 9.5% to 13% of the sample. The sample comprised peripheral blood. The receptors come from a woman aged 65 to 85 with acute or convalescent COVID-19.

This clone has only a few counts. This sequence joins TRBV27 and TRBJ1-2, with D unresolved. Trimming took off 0 bases at V and 4 bases at J, with 12 bases between the two ends. This CDR3 comprises 15 residues. Germline CDR1 is MNHEY and CDR2 is SMNVEV (reference sequence). The CDR3 DNA reads TGTGCCAGCAGTTTATCGCAGGCTACTTTCTATGGCTACACCTTC. It codes for CASSLSQATFYGYTF.

CDR3 sequence: CASSQDKQGTNEKLFF. The CDR3, as DNA: TGCGCCAGCAGCCAGGATAAACAGGGAACTAATGAAAAACTGTTTTTT. The J gene is TRBJ1-4, the V gene TRBV4-1; perhaps TRBD1 as D (6 bases). From germline, CDR1 is MGHRA and CDR2 YSYEKL. CDR3 length equals 16 residues. Trimming shortened V by 3 bases and J by 1 base, and 12 bases separated the two germline ends.

Remarks on this clone: This specimen includes other DNA sequences encoding the same CDR3. The chain combines TRBV19 with TRBJ1-2; 7 nucleotides align to TRBD1. The CDR3 covers 13 residues. The ends lost 3 bases at V and 4 bases at J; junction bases unmatched: 2. CDR1 is LNHDA, CDR2 SQIVND, per germline (reference sequence). Here the CDR3 DNA reads TGTGCCAGTAGTATCCGGGACAGCTATGGCTACACCTTC. Translation: CASSIRDSYGYTF.

This chain uses TRBV4-2 with TRBJ2-2; maybe TRBD1 (5 bases). V dropped 2 bases and J dropped 6 bases, with 22 bases sitting between them. Germline values: CDR1 LGHNA, CDR2 YNFKEQ. This CDR3 spans 18 amino acids. In DNA form, the CDR3 reads TGTGCCAGCAGCCAATATCAGTCCCAGGGTATTGGGCCCGGGGAGCTGTTTTTT. As protein: CASSQYQSQGIGPGELFF.

In nucleotides, the CDR3 is TGTGCCAGCGGCCTAGGGGGACAGGGAAAAAACATTCAGTACTTC. It translates to CASGLGGQGKNIQYF. V gene TRBV27 combines with J gene TRBJ2-4; 9 bases match TRBD1. Germline V CDR1 and CDR2: MNHEY, SMNVEV (reference sequence). With 8 bases clipped from V and 4 bases from J, the junction kept 9 bases outside the gene matches. The CDR3 spans 15 residues.

This clone is a singleton in its sample. As DNA, the CDR3 is TGCAGCGCCCGTTCGGGTTTGGAGACCCAGTACTTC. Amino acids: CSARSGLETQYF. V is TRBV29-1 and J is TRBJ2-5, with D unresolved. CDR1 is SQVTM, CDR2 ANQGSEA, per germline. V gave up 7 bases and J gave up 5 bases, with 14 bases separating them. This CDR3 contains 12 residues.

The V gene is TRBV3-1 (or the pseudogene TRBV3-2), the J gene TRBJ2-3; D not certain. Germline V gene data show CDR1 as LGHDT and CDR2 as YNNKEL (reference sequence). The V end lost 1 base, the J end lost 5 bases, and 10 bases lay between the germline ends. CDR3 length: 14 residues. The CDR3 region is CASSQAARGDTQYF. The CDR3 DNA reads as TGTGCCAGCAGCCAAGCCGCCAGAGGAGATACGCAGTATTTT.

This clone came up once. The V call is TRBV3-1 (or the pseudogene TRBV3-2), the J call TRBJ2-7; D possibly corresponds to TRBD2 (6 bases). The CDR3 has 13 residues. V dropped 5 bases and J dropped 3 bases, with 11 bases sitting between them. The germline V gene has CDR1 LGHDT and CDR2 YNNKEL (reference sequence). DNA of the CDR3: TGTGCCAGCAGCACGGTGGAGGGCTACGAGCAGTACTTC. This gives the protein CASSTVEGYEQYF.